The present T cell receptor (beta chain) was sequenced within a study of cytomegalovirus exposure and HLA in healthy donors. Regarding this clone: Its specificity is unknown.

60 Vbeta and 13 Jbeta primers were used in PCR. Assay used: immunoSEQ multiplex PCR; TCRdb lists only in-frame clones, some missing. This sample carries around 140,000 clones, roughly 77% of them seen once, and the ten largest clones take around 3.7%. The ends were cut back, 2 bases at V and 2 bases at J, with 14 bases in the middle. Germline V CDR1 and CDR2: MNHEY, SVGAGI. This CDR3 comprises 16 residues. Study findings and constraints: Another analysis was done later, and it associated 15,000 or so TCR beta sequences with HLA alleles at 0.05 false discovery rate. TCR beta V- and J-gene trimming was later associated with a missense DCLRE1C variant. Donors belonging to an Asian-associated ancestry cluster reportedly showed fewer N-insertions in productive TCRs than the approximately 680-donor mean, according to what a later analysis found.

This clonotype was obtained from a male donor in good health and CMV-seronegative. The specimen sequenced was PBMCs. The chain couples TRBV6-5 to TRBJ2-3; TRBD1 might be the D (5 bases). This CDR3 is CASSYPSGSPTDTQYF. The DNA for the CDR3 is TGTGCCAGCAGTTACCCCTCAGGGTCCCCCACAGATACGCAGTATTTT.